This section outlines one TCR beta chain sequence together with its context. Its cognate antigen has yet to be identified. Base qualities are not provided; no much larger clone lies one nucleotide away. This entry is derived from a study of T cell responses to AZD1222 COVID-19 vaccine (dated by TCRdb to about 2021). A note on the overall study: A total of 240 or so trial participants underwent TCR sequencing, of whom roughly 210 had received two doses of AZD1222 and approximately 26 had received two doses of the MenACWY control vaccine. Trial participants were enrolled by age into 18-55, 56-69 and 70-plus year subgroups, with roughly 150, 30 and 60 TCR-sequenced participants respectively.

The sample's time point label, decoded: about 28 days (+/-7) after the second vaccine dose. AZD1222 recipients whose second dose came at about 4 weeks and those whose second dose came at about 12 weeks were combined into one group, since spike-specific TCR depth and breadth did not differ between the two schedules. Vaccinee samples were obtained from the UK trials COV001 and COV002, which included a single-blind randomized controlled phase 2/3 trial of AZD1222 (ChAdOx1 nCoV-19) in healthy adults. For TCRbeta chain sequencing, PBMC samples from trial participants were taken at day 0 and at day 28 after the second dose. What the research found in general, with its limitations: Reportedly, close to half of the unique spike-specific TCRs recognized epitopes lying outside the regions that are mutated in the B.1.351 and B.1.1.7 variants. The whole spike protein was spanned by vaccine-associated CD4 TCRs, and dominant responses were seen in regions 160-218 and 743-854. No day 14 peak-response samples were available, so repertoires were characterized only after the peak T cell response. Conclusions about previously exposed vaccinees were limited because only six AZD1222 recipients were SARS-CoV-2 seropositive at baseline. After two AZD1222 doses, both the breadth and the depth of spike-specific TCRs were significantly higher than at day 0 and than in MenACWY recipients. Participants were mostly white British, with more females than males. The authors suggested clonal diversity may have been underestimated. In the small 56-69-year group, the increase in depth fell short of significance, most likely because of low power.

The CDR3 regions of human TCRbeta chains were subjected to immunosequencing. For the original study's pipeline: Repertoire TCRs were matched against a reference library of SARS-CoV-2-specific TCRs generated with the MIRA antigen-specificity platform. Breadth was defined as the fraction of unique TCRs that were SARS-CoV-2-associated. Depth was defined as the fraction of total T cells that were SARS-CoV-2-associated. Using the MIRA data, every spike-specific TCR was mapped to the spike region that the TCR reacted to and assigned to either a CD4 or a CD8 class. Log10-transformed breadth and depth values were compared by one-way ANOVA with Sidak's multiple comparisons tests. TCRdb limited this immuneACCESS table to in-frame rearrangements with V and J called. A share of clones is missing; checked studies link under half to unresolved V genes, and the rest is unexplained. D and trimming were read from the DNA, whereas the V and J calls and clone size are those reported in that table. The sample table shows fewer than 130,000 clones, and around nine tenths are seen once. The ten largest clones add up to about 2.5% of the sample.

Its CDR3 holds 16 amino acids, cysteine through phenylalanine. The DNA shown is the 48-base CDR3, in frame from base 1. As encoded in the germline V gene (reference sequence), CDR1 is GTSNPN while CDR2 is SVGIG. Trimming leaves V shorter by 2 bases and J shorter by 4 bases, with the junction holding 5 bases beyond the gene matches. The sequencing here drew on peripheral blood, taken 28 days after the second AZD1222 dose. The chain is assembled from TRBV30 and TRBJ2-6; 10 bases in between match TRBD2. This TCR derives from an adult who received the AZD1222 COVID-19 vaccine. CDR3 reads: CAWSWLAGAGANVLTF. The sequenced DNA: TGTGCCTGGAGTTGGCTAGCGGGAGCAGGGGCCAACGTCCTGACTTTC.